This T cell receptor beta chain was captured in a study of T cells after yellow fever vaccination. Overall study: The authors prepared low-cell-number fractions using SMART-Seq v4 Ultra Low Input.

CDR1 is SGHRS and CDR2 is YFSETQ in the germline V gene. This CDR3 is 14 amino acids long. This clonotype was observed many times. At one end the junction does not follow the germline gene, possibly because of a read error. Each CDR3 protein is one row after TCRdb ran MiXCR on the 5' RACE reads. Here the sample spans hundreds of thousands of distinct CDR3 sequences, over 3.5% being singletons. The sequenced sample was PBMCs, obtained 5 days after the yellow fever booster vaccination. The sequence came from a man in his late teens or twenties who received the YFV17D yellow fever vaccine. The V and J genes are TRBV5-1 and TRBJ2-1, with a possible D match to TRBD1 (5 bases). For the CDR3, the DNA is TGTGCCAGCAGCTTGCAGGGCCCCTACAATGAGCAGTTCTTC. It yields the protein CASSLQGPYNEQFF. Supplemented by reference TRBV5-1 and TRBJ2-1, the full variable domain reads KAGVTQTPRYLIKTRGQQVTLSCSPISGHRSVSWYQQTPGQGLQFLFEYFSETQRNKGNFPGRFSGRQFSNSRSEMNVSTLELGDSALYLCASSLQGPYNEQFFGPGTRLTVL.